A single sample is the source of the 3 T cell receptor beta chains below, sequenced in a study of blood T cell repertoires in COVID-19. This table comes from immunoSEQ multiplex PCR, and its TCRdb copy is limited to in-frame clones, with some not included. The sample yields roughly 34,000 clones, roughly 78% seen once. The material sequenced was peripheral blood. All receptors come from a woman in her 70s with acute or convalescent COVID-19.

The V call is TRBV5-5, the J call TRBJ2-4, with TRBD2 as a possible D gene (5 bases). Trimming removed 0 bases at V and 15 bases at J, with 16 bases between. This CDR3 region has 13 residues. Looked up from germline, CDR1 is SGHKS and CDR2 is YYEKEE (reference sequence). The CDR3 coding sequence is TGTGCCAGCAGCTTGGAACGCGGGTTGGCCGGGTACTTC. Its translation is CASSLERGLAGYF.

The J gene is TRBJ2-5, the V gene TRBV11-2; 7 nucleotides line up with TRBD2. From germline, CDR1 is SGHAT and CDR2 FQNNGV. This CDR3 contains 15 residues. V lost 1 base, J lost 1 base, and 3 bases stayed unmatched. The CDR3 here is CASSLGGGVQETQYF. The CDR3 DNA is TGTGCCAGCAGCTTAGGGGGGGGAGTCCAAGAGACCCAGTACTTC.

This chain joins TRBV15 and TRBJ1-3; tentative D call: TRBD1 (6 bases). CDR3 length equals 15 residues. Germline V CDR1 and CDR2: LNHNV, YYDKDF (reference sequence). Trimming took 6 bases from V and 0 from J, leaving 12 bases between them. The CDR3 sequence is CATSQQGFSGNTIYF. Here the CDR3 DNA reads TGTGCCACCAGTCAACAGGGCTTCTCTGGAAACACCATATATTTT.